The 32 T cell receptor beta chains in this list originate from one sample, sequenced in a study of cytomegalovirus exposure and HLA in healthy donors. Primers: 60 Vbeta forward and 13 Jbeta reverse. Only in-frame clones appear in the TCRdb table, and some are missing; sequencing was by immunoSEQ multiplex PCR. Among 95,000 to 150,000 clones listed, over 75% were seen once. The sample was PBMCs. The receptors shown here come from a woman in her thirties or forties in good health and CMV-seropositive.

This chain uses TRBV27 with TRBJ1-1; 7 nucleotides line up with TRBD1. The CDR3 length is 14 residues. V trimming: 5 bases; J trimming: 1 base; junction bases outside the gene matches: 4. CDR1 is MNHEY and CDR2 is SMNVEV in the germline V gene (reference sequence). DNA of the CDR3: TGTGCCAGCAGTAGGGGGCGCGGGAACACTGAAGCTTTCTTT. Amino acid sequence: CASSRGRGNTEAFF.

The sample holds a few counts of this clone. The chain joins TRBV5-1 to TRBJ2-6; D possibly corresponds to TRBD2 (6 bases). The CDR3 runs 16 residues. Trimming took off 4 bases at V and 6 bases at J, with 17 bases between the two ends. Germline values: CDR1 SGHRS, CDR2 YFSETQ. DNA of the CDR3: TGCGCCAGCAGCCCGGGACTCCTCTCGGAGGCCAACGTCCTGACTTTC. It translates to CASSPGLLSEANVLTF.

The V gene is TRBV27, the J gene TRBJ2-7, with a tentative D call TRBD1 (5 bases). This CDR3 region has 12 residues. The V end was cut by 5 bases, the J end by 6 bases, with 11 bases between. Germline V gene data show CDR1 as MNHEY and CDR2 as SMNVEV (reference sequence). DNA for the CDR3: TGTGCCAGCAGTACCCGACAGTTCGAGCAGTACTTC. Residues: CASSTRQFEQYF.

This chain links TRBV6-1 with TRBJ2-3, with a tentative D call TRBD1 (5 bases). The V end lost 4 bases, the J end lost 3 bases, and 17 bases lay between the germline ends. Looked up from germline, CDR1 is MNHNS and CDR2 is SASEGT. The CDR3 is 16 residues long. The CDR3: CASSASPRVGTDTQYF. CDR3 nucleotide sequence: TGTGCCAGCAGTGCCTCCCCCAGGGTGGGGACAGATACGCAGTATTTT.

This chain connects TRBV2 to TRBJ1-2, with TRBD1 matching over 9 bases. Germline V CDR1 and CDR2: SNHLY, FYNNEI. J lost 6 bases, V lost 4 bases, and 3 bases had no gene match. CDR3 length: 13 amino acids. Here the CDR3 reads CASSVGQGDGYTF. In DNA, the CDR3 is TGTGCCAGCAGTGTGGGACAGGGTGATGGCTACACCTTC. The full variable domain, completed using reference TRBV2 and TRBJ1-2, is EPEVTQTPSHQVTQMGQEVILRCVPISNHLYFYWYRQILGQKVEFLVSFYNNEISEKSEIFDDQFSVERPDGSNFTLKIRSTKLEDSAMYFCASSVGQGDGYTFGSGTRLTVV.

The chain links TRBV7-9 to TRBJ2-3; D perhaps matches TRBD1 (5 bases). The germline V and J ends were trimmed by 5 bases and 11 bases, with 17 bases remaining between them. CDR1 and CDR2 from the germline V gene are SEHNR and FQNEAQ (reference sequence). The CDR3 has 13 residues. In nucleotides, the CDR3 is TGTGCCAGCAGCCAACAGGACCTCCGACGGCAGTATTTT. Its translation is CASSQQDLRRQYF.

This chain joins TRBV7-9 and TRBJ1-2; tentatively, D is TRBD1 (5 bases). CDR1 SEHNR and CDR2 FQNEAQ come from the germline V gene (reference sequence). V was clipped by 2 bases and J by 3 bases, with 7 bases between them. There are 13 residues in the CDR3. The CDR3 protein is CASSLSRDYGYTF. In DNA, the CDR3 is TGTGCCAGCAGCTTATCCAGGGACTATGGCTACACCTTC.

The rearrangement links TRBV5-6 to TRBJ1-6; perhaps TRBD1 as D (6 bases). CDR3 length equals 15 residues. Between the trimmed V and J ends, which lost 7 bases and 6 bases, there was a span of 17 bases. Germline lookup yields CDR1 SGHDT and CDR2 YYEEEE. CDR3 loop: CASARGSTRNSPLHF. DNA for the CDR3: TGTGCCAGCGCCAGGGGAAGCACGCGTAATTCACCCCTCCACTTT.

This clone was detected only once. The chain couples TRBV5-1 to TRBJ1-1, with no clear D. The CDR3 is made up of 16 amino acids. V was cut by 1 base and J by 1 base, with 14 bases left in between. The germline CDR1 and CDR2 sequences are SGHRS and YFSETQ. The CDR3 sequence is CASSLSQIGRNTEAFF. CDR3 bases: TGCGCCAGCAGCTTGTCCCAAATTGGCAGGAACACTGAAGCTTTCTTT.

The V gene is TRBV7-9, the J gene TRBJ1-4; 9 bases are shared with TRBD1. This CDR3 has 18 residues. Germline V gene lookup returns CDR1 SEHNR and CDR2 FQNEAQ (reference sequence). J was trimmed by 3 bases and V by 3 bases; bases with no gene match: 11. CDR3 DNA: TGTGCCAGCAGCTTTACAGGGGGCGGCCTTGGGGCTAATGAAAAACTGTTTTTT. It codes for CASSFTGGGLGANEKLFF.

The chain couples TRBV19 to TRBJ2-3; the D gene is possibly TRBD2 (5 bases). V was clipped by 4 bases and J by 0 bases, with 11 bases between them. The CDR3 runs to 15 residues. In germline, CDR1 is LNHDA, CDR2 SQIVND (reference sequence). The CDR3 region has the DNA TGTGCCAGTAGTAAAGGACTGGTTAGCACAGATACGCAGTATTTT. Encoded protein: CASSKGLVSTDTQYF.

V usage is TRBV11-2 and J usage is TRBJ2-7, with 7 bases matching TRBD2. This CDR3 spans 12 amino acids. V gave up 3 bases and J gave up 6 bases; unmatched junction bases: 2. Looked up from germline, CDR1 is SGHAT and CDR2 is FQNNGV. CDR3 coding DNA: TGTGCCAGCAGCTTCGGGAGGCTCGAGCAGTACTTC. Protein sequence: CASSFGRLEQYF.

This clone was detected a few times. The chain couples TRBV5-1 to TRBJ2-2; D gene uncertain. The V end was cut by 5 bases, the J end by 4 bases, with 12 bases between. This CDR3 is 14 amino acids long. The germline CDR1 and CDR2 sequences are SGHRS and YFSETQ. CDR3 sequence reads: CASSPGTFTGELFF. The CDR3 DNA reads TGCGCCAGCAGTCCTGGCACCTTCACCGGGGAGCTGTTTTTT.

The rearrangement joins TRBV11-2 to TRBJ2-7, with TRBD2 identical over 11 bases. The V gene's germline CDR1 is SGHAT and CDR2 FQNNGV. Germline trimming cut 3 bases from V and 2 bases from J; bases unmatched to any gene: 12. This CDR3 has 18 residues. In DNA form, the CDR3 reads TGTGCCAGCAGCTTGGAAGTCTCAACTAGCGGGAGTCCCTACGAGCAGTACTTC. Translation: CASSLEVSTSGSPYEQYF.

CDR3 protein: CASSKNKGARAEPYQPQHF. As DNA, the CDR3 is TGTGCCAGCAGCAAAAATAAAGGGGCTCGGGCGGAACCCTATCAGCCCCAGCATTTT. The chain links TRBV21-1 to TRBJ1-5; the DNA was not compared with TRBD1, the D call given in the table. TRBV21-1 has pseudogene status. This CDR3 contains 19 residues.

This clone occurred once. The chain employs TRBV19 and TRBJ2-7; D is possibly TRBD2 (7 bases). Trimming removed 3 bases at V and 6 bases at J, with 12 bases between. The CDR3 is 13 residues long. CDR1 and CDR2 (germline): LNHDA, SQIVND (reference sequence). DNA of the CDR3: TGTGCCAGTAGTATCGGGGCGGGGGCCGAGCAGTACTTC. Amino acids: CASSIGAGAEQYF.

The chain carries TRBV5-1 and TRBJ2-5; TRBD2 aligns across 11 bases. CDR1 and CDR2 from the germline V gene are SGHRS and YFSETQ. The CDR3 has 15 amino acids. The J segment lost 2 bases and the V segment lost 2 bases, leaving 2 bases of the junction unmatched. CDR3 nucleotide sequence: TGCGCCAGCAGCTTCCTAGCGGGAGGACAAGAGACCCAGTACTTC. Protein sequence: CASSFLAGGQETQYF.

In this sample, this clone turned up a few times. The genes are TRBV2 and TRBJ2-3; D unclear. CDR3 size: 14 residues. Germline V gene sequence: CDR1 SNHLY, CDR2 FYNNEI. The V gene lost 8 bases and the J gene lost 0 bases, with 12 bases spanning the gap. The CDR3 DNA sequence: TGTGCCAGCGCCGAGACACTTAGCACAGATACGCAGTATTTT. Translating it yields CASAETLSTDTQYF. Drawing the rest from reference TRBV2 and TRBJ2-3, the complete variable domain is EPEVTQTPSHQVTQMGQEVILRCVPISNHLYFYWYRQILGQKVEFLVSFYNNEISEKSEIFDDQFSVERPDGSNFTLKIRSTKLEDSAMYFCASAETLSTDTQYFGPGTRLTVL.

The rearrangement uses TRBV6-6 and TRBJ2-3, with 7 bases matching TRBD2. Trimming at V came to 5 bases and at J to 2 bases, leaving 4 bases not matched to a gene. The CDR3 runs 14 residues. Germline V gene lookup returns CDR1 MNHNY and CDR2 SVGAGI (reference sequence). The CDR3 here is CASSNQRDTDTQYF. CDR3 nucleotides: TGTGCCAGCAGTAACCAGCGGGACACAGATACGCAGTATTTT.

V usage is TRBV30 and J usage is TRBJ1-2, with D perhaps TRBD1 (5 bases). The CDR3 has 11 amino acids. Trimming stripped 2 bases from V and 8 bases from J, with 9 bases between. The germline gives CDR1 GTSNPN, CDR2 SVGIG (reference sequence). The CDR3 is CAWSIGGGYTF. For the CDR3, the DNA is TGTGCCTGGAGTATCGGGGGAGGCTACACCTTC.

J is TRBJ1-1 and V is TRBV7-3; D ambiguous. Looked up from germline, CDR1 is SGHTA and CDR2 is FQGTGA. The CDR3 has 14 residues. Trimming took 5 bases from V and 1 from J, leaving 11 bases between them. The CDR3 coding sequence is TGTGCCAGCAGCCCGTATCCCGGGAACACTGAAGCTTTCTTT. As protein: CASSPYPGNTEAFF.

This clone was seen only once. The chain uses TRBV11-2 and TRBJ1-2, with 8 bases identical to TRBD1. CDR1 SGHAT and CDR2 FQNNGV come from the germline V gene. This CDR3 has 14 residues. With V trimmed by 5 bases and J by 5 bases, 7 bases remained unmatched. As DNA, the CDR3 is TGTGCCAGCAGCCAACAGGGGGGGTTATATGGCTACACCTTC. Protein: CASSQQGGLYGYTF.

V usage is TRBV9 and J usage is TRBJ1-5; D is undetermined. CDR3 length: 15 residues. The germline CDR1 and CDR2 sequences are SGDLS and YYNGEE. Deletions cut 2 bases from V and 0 bases from J, with 9 bases between. The DNA for the CDR3 is TGTGCCAGCAGCGTTCCCAGGTATAGCAATCAGCCCCAGCATTTT. Its translation is CASSVPRYSNQPQHF.

As for this clone: The same CDR3 can be traced to other DNA sequences in this sample. In DNA, the CDR3 is TGCGCCAGCAGCCCCCTGGTGAGAACTGAAGCTTTCTTT. It specifies CASSPLVRTEAFF. The genes are TRBV5-1 and TRBJ1-1; no firm D call. Germline assignment: CDR1 SGHRS and CDR2 YFSETQ. V was cut by 4 bases and J by 5 bases, with 12 bases left in between. The CDR3 has 13 amino acids.

This clone is a singleton in its sample. CDR3 protein: CASSRQYLDRDSNQPQHF. CDR3 nucleotide sequence: TGTGCCAGCAGCCGACAGTACTTAGACAGGGACAGCAATCAGCCCCAGCATTTT. The chain joins TRBV7-9 to TRBJ1-5, with 7 bases that match TRBD1. The CDR3 loop spans 18 amino acids. Germline CDR1 is SEHNR and CDR2 is FQNEAQ (reference sequence). V was clipped by 5 bases and J by 1 base; unmatched bases: 14.

The chain carries TRBV7-9 and TRBJ2-1; TRBD2 agrees at 7 bases. Germline-derived CDR1 and CDR2 are SEHNR and FQNEAQ (reference sequence). The CDR3 totals 14 residues. V shed 1 base and J 7 bases; nucleotides not matched to a gene: 4. The CDR3 loop is CASSLVAGVNEQFF. DNA of the CDR3: TGTGCCAGCAGCTTAGTGGCGGGAGTTAATGAGCAGTTCTTC.

The chain combines TRBV30 with TRBJ1-3, with no clear D. The CDR3 has 11 residues. The germline V gene has CDR1 GTSNPN and CDR2 SVGIG (reference sequence). V was clipped by 5 bases and J by 9 bases, with 11 bases between them. The CDR3 protein is CAWGQRSTIYF. The CDR3 nucleotides read TGTGCCTGGGGTCAGCGGAGCACCATATATTTT.

The rearrangement joins TRBV19 to TRBJ1-5, with a possible D match to TRBD1 (5 bases). V lost 7 bases to trimming and J lost 7 bases, with 20 bases between them. The germline V gene has CDR1 LNHDA and CDR2 SQIVND (reference sequence). CDR3 length: 15 amino acids. The CDR3 reads CASTASGLRKQPQHF. In DNA form, the CDR3 reads TGTGCCAGTACCGCATCAGGGTTGAGGAAGCAGCCCCAGCATTTT.

This sequence joins TRBV7-8 and TRBJ2-5, with D perhaps matching TRBD2 (5 bases). Germline V lookup: CDR1 SGHVS, CDR2 FQNEAQ. The CDR3 contains 13 residues. V shed 3 bases and J shed 4 bases, with 9 bases lying between them. The CDR3 nucleotides read TGTGCCAGCAGCTTTAGAGGGAGAGAGACCCAGTACTTC. Protein sequence: CASSFRGRETQYF.

The chain carries TRBV6-6 and TRBJ2-2; 7 positions agree with TRBD2. Germline lookup yields CDR1 MNHNY and CDR2 SVGAGI (reference sequence). The CDR3 runs to 14 residues. Trimming at V came to 10 bases and at J to 5 bases, leaving 10 bases not matched to a gene. CDR3 in amino acids: CATAARSGTGELFF. The CDR3 DNA follows: TGTGCCACCGCCGCCCGTAGCGGGACCGGGGAGCTGTTTTTT.

The chain joins TRBV2 to TRBJ2-4, with 10 bases that match TRBD1. Losses at the gene ends were 6 bases for V and 1 base for J; bases not matched to a gene: 12. From germline, CDR1 is SNHLY and CDR2 FYNNEI. The CDR3 runs to 18 residues. CDR3 protein: CASRAYLKGQGAKNIQYF. CDR3 DNA: TGTGCCAGCAGGGCATACCTTAAGGGACAGGGGGCCAAAAACATTCAGTACTTC.

In its sample, this clone was seen many times. The chain couples TRBV27 to TRBJ1-1; 8 bases map to TRBD1. V shed 6 bases, J shed 4 bases, and the junction held 7 bases outside the gene matches. CDR3 length: 14 residues. CDR1 MNHEY and CDR2 SMNVEV come from the germline V gene (reference sequence). The DNA of the CDR3 is TGTGCCAGCAGGGACAGGGCATGGGGCACTGAAGCTTTCTTT. It translates to CASRDRAWGTEAFF.